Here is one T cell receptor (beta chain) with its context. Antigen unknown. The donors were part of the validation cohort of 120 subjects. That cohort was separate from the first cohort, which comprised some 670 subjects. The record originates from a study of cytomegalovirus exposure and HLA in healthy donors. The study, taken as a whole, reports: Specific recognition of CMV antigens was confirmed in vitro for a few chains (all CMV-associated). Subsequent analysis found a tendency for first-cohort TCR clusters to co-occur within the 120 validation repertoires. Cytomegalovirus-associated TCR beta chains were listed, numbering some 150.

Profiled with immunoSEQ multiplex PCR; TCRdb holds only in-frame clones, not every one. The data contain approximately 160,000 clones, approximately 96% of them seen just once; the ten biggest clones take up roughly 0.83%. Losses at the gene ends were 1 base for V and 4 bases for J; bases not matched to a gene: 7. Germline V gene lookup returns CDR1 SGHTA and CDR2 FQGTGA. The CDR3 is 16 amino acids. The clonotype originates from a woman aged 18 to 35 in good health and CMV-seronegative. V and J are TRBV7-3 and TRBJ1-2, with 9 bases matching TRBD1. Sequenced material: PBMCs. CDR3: CASSLMGQGAGYGYTF. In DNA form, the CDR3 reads TGTGCCAGCAGCTTAATGGGACAGGGCGCCGGCTATGGCTACACCTTC. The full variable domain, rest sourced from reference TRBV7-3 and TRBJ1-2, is GAGVSQTPSNKVTEKGKYVELRCDPISGHTALYWYRQSLGQGPEFLIYFQGTGAADDSGLPNDRFFAVRPEGSVSTLKIQRTERGDSAVYLCASSLMGQGAGYGYTFGSGTRLTVV.